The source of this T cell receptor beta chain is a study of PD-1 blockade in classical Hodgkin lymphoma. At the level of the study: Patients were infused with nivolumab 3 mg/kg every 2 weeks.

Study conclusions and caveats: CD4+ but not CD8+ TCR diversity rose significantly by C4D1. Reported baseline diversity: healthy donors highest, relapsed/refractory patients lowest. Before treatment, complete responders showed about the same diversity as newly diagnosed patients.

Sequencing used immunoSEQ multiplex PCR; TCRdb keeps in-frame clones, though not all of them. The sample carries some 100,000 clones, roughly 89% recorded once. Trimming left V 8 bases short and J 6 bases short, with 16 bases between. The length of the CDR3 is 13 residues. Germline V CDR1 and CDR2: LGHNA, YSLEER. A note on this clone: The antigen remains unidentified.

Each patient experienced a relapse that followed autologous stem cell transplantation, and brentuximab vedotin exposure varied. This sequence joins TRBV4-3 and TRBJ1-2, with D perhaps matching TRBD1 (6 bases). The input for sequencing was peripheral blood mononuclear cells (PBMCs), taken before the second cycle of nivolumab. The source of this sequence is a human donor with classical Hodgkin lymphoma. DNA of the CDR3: TGCGCCAGCGCCGCGGACAGATCCGATGGCTACACCTTC. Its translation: CASAADRSDGYTF.